This T cell receptor (beta chain) is drawn from a study of blood T cell repertoires in COVID-19. About the study: COVID-19 samples from acute and convalescent phases originated in the United States, Italy and Spain. PBMCs, B-cell-depleted T cells, or T cells provided the cDNA or gDNA that made up the material.

Authors' analysis steps: The assay estimated nucleated cells by amplifying reference gene primers. The table came from immunoSEQ multiplex PCR; TCRdb's copy has only in-frame clones and leaves some out. V, J and clone size are those of that table, while D and trimming were read from the DNA. The sample has under 250,000 clones, less than 85% seen once; the top ten hold under 3%. The CDR3 is made up of 16 amino acids. Germline CDR1 PRHDT, CDR2 FYEKMQ (reference sequence). The trim removed 3 bases at V and 2 bases at J, leaving 7 bases unmatched. The sample taken for sequencing was peripheral blood. The TCR originated in a woman in her seventies with active or convalescent COVID-19. The chain links TRBV13 to TRBJ2-3; 8 bases are a match to TRBD2. The CDR3 nucleotides read TGTGCCAGCAGCTTCCCAACTAGCGGCCTCACAGATACGCAGTATTTT. This codes for CASSFPTSGLTDTQYF.